This is a list of T cell receptor beta chains from one sample in a study of T and B cells in COVID-19 patients. TCRdb recomputed calls from the multiplex PCR reads with MiXCR, one row per CDR3 protein. Of roughly 11,000 distinct CDR3 sequences listed, around 30% were seen once; the top ten hold 25% to 35%. The sample was blood. The receptors here all came from a human donor who had recovered from COVID-19. Each CDR3 is given with its conserved first and last residue. D genes are given only for firm matches. Some rows have no size entry. The others give once, few or many, or a class for an expanded clone.

J gene,D gene,clone size,V gene,CDR3 protein,CDR3 DNA
TRBJ1-2,-,-,TRBV19,CASSIGETRRFYGYTF,TGTGCCAGTAGTATAGGGGAGACCCGGAGGTTCTATGGCTACACCTTC
TRBJ1-2,-,many,TRBV27,CASSPPYRSPNYGYTF,TGTGCCAGCAGCCCTCCATACAGGTCACCCAACTATGGCTACACCTTC
TRBJ2-2,-,-,TRBV7-7,CASSFRGFGTGELFF,TGTGCTAGCAGCTTTAGAGGGTTTGGCACCGGGGAGCTGTTTTTT
TRBJ2-1,TRBD1,few,TRBV12-3/TRBV12-4,CASSSGQFNEQFF,TGTGCCAGCAGTTCGGGACAGTTCAATGAGCAGTTCTTC
TRBJ2-5,-,-,TRBV6-5,CASRVPGEVTQYF,TGTGCCAGCAGGGTCCCGGGGGAGGTGACCCAGTACTTC
TRBJ2-3,TRBD1,few,TRBV7-3,CASSFDRGNVDTQYF,TGTGCCAGCAGCTTTGACAGGGGGAACGTCGATACGCAGTATTTT
TRBJ2-5,TRBD2,few,TRBV18,CASSPGRAPETQYF,TGTGCCAGCTCACCGGGGAGGGCCCCAGAGACCCAGTACTTC
TRBJ1-5,-,few,TRBV27,CASSWREGEPQHF,TGTGCCAGCAGCTGGAGGGAGGGTGAGCCCCAGCATTTT
TRBJ2-5,TRBD2,many,TRBV5-5,CASTLAVQETQYF,TGTGCCAGCACACTAGCGGTTCAAGAGACCCAGTACTTC
TRBJ1-1,-,many,TRBV19,CASNPTQGNTEAFF,TGTGCCAGTAATCCAACTCAAGGGAACACTGAAGCTTTCTTT
TRBJ2-5,-,many,TRBV19,CASSIRAQGFLSQYF,TGTGCCAGTAGTATAAGAGCTCAGGGGTTTTTATCCCAGTACTTC
TRBJ2-5,-,few,TRBV7-9,CASSLEAFLETQYF,TGTGCCAGCAGCTTAGAGGCTTTCTTGGAGACCCAGTACTTC
TRBJ2-1,-,once,TRBV7-2,CASSLAGFYNEQFF,TGTGCCAGCAGCTTAGCTGGGTTTTACAATGAGCAGTTCTTC
TRBJ1-1,-,few,TRBV19,CASRKGQLNTEAFF,TGTGCCAGTAGGAAGGGGCAATTGAACACTGAAGCTTTCTTT
TRBJ2-3,TRBD1,-,TRBV5-4,CASSSGQPSTDTQYF,TGTGCCAGCAGTTCGGGACAGCCGAGCACAGATACGCAGTATTTT
TRBJ2-3,TRBD2,medium-sized,TRBV18,CASSFSASGRIDTQYF,TGTGCCAGCTCATTCTCGGCTAGCGGGAGGATAGATACGCAGTATTTT
TRBJ2-7,-,many,TRBV15,CATSRDQGSYEQYF,TGTGCCACCAGCAGAGATCAGGGCTCCTACGAGCAGTACTTC
TRBJ1-1,-,-,TRBV19,CASTPLGPAEAFF,TGTGCCAGTACCCCTCTTGGCCCCGCTGAAGCTTTCTTT
TRBJ2-7,TRBD1,-,TRBV13,CASSLGGQASYEQYF,TGTGCCAGCAGCTTAGGGGGACAGGCCTCCTACGAGCAGTACTTC
TRBJ1-5,TRBD1,medium-sized,TRBV29-1,CSVEQGGNQPQHF,TGCAGCGTTGAACAGGGGGGCAATCAGCCCCAGCATTTT
TRBJ2-5,TRBD2,few,TRBV27,CASSLRSGRETQYF,TGTGCCAGCAGTTTACGAAGCGGGAGAGAGACCCAGTACTTC
TRBJ1-6,TRBD1,few,TRBV6-5,CASSQPMGQIYNSPLHF,TGTGCCAGCAGTCAACCTATGGGACAGATCTATAATTCACCCCTCCACTTT
TRBJ1-1,-,-,TRBV7-2,CASSLAEGMNTEAFF,TGTGCCAGCAGCTTAGCAGAGGGCATGAACACTGAAGCTTTCTTT
TRBJ2-6,-,medium-sized,TRBV12-3/TRBV12-4,CASSQTESGANVLTF,TGTGCCAGCAGCCAGACGGAGTCTGGGGCCAACGTCCTGACTTTC
TRBJ2-1,TRBD1,few,TRBV10-3,CAISGPGQGKGNEQFF,TGTGCCATCAGTGGTCCCGGACAGGGAAAGGGGAATGAGCAGTTCTTC
TRBJ2-1,TRBD2,many,TRBV30,CAWNSGISYNEQFF,TGTGCCTGGAATAGCGGGATCTCCTACAATGAGCAGTTCTTC
TRBJ1-2,-,few,TRBV12-3/TRBV12-4,CASSLIGRTHAF,TGTGCCAGCAGTTTAATCGGCAGAACTCACGCCTTC
TRBJ1-6,-,-,TRBV7-9,CASISPLHF,TGTGCCAGCATTTCACCCCTCCACTTT
TRBJ2-2,-,-,TRBV24-1,CATSRSDIGISTGELFF,TGTGCCACCAGTCGGAGCGACATTGGGATCAGCACCGGGGAGCTGTTTTTT
TRBJ1-1,-,few,TRBV19,CASSPTGWTEAFF,TGTGCCAGTAGTCCTACAGGGTGGACTGAAGCTTTCTTT
TRBJ2-5,TRBD2,many,TRBV29-1,CSPRLGLAGETQYF,TGCAGCCCCCGACTGGGACTAGCGGGAGAGACCCAGTACTTC
TRBJ1-6,-,-,TRBV5-4,CASSLGPGTESPLHF,TGTGCCAGCAGCTTGGGCCCGGGAACGGAGTCACCCCTCCACTTT
TRBJ2-1,TRBD1,medium-sized,TRBV29-1,CSTRDRGPPVEQFF,TGCAGCACCCGGGACAGGGGGCCGCCGGTTGAGCAGTTCTTC
TRBJ2-5,TRBD2,-,TRBV4-3,CASSQGTSGYQETQYF,TGCGCCAGCAGCCAAGGGACTAGCGGGTACCAAGAGACCCAGTACTTC
TRBJ2-5,TRBD1,-,TRBV4-3,CASSQGGGQGVQETQYF,TGTGCCAGCAGCCAAGGGGGAGGACAGGGGGTCCAAGAGACCCAGTACTTC
TRBJ2-3,TRBD2,-,TRBV20-1,CSATPSGGARTDTQYF,TGCAGTGCTACCCCTAGCGGAGGGGCTAGGACAGATACGCAGTATTTT
TRBJ1-6,TRBD1,many,TRBV19,CATTPGTGPPYNSPLHF,TGTGCCACCACCCCCGGGACAGGCCCCCCATATAATTCACCCCTCCACTTT
TRBJ2-1,-,medium-sized,TRBV15,CATSSRGSYNEQFF,TGTGCCACCAGCTCCCGAGGGTCCTACAATGAGCAGTTCTTC
TRBJ2-1,TRBD2,few,TRBV24-1,CATSGEREGSYNEQFF,TGTGCCACCAGTGGGGAGCGGGAGGGGTCCTACAATGAGCAGTTCTTC
TRBJ2-5,TRBD1,-,TRBV19,CASSRTGSRETQYF,TGTGCCAGTAGCCGGACAGGGTCTCGAGAGACCCAGTACTTC
TRBJ2-3,-,-,TRBV6-2/TRBV6-3,CASRRQGTRRTDTQYF,TGTGCCAGCAGGCGTCAGGGCACCCGGCGCACAGATACGCAGTATTTT
TRBJ2-3,-,medium-sized,TRBV19,CASSIGTDTQYF,TGTGCCAGTAGTATTGGCACAGATACGCAGTATTTT
TRBJ2-6,TRBD2,-,TRBV7-9,CASLLRFGLAGILSGANVLTF,TGTGCCAGTCTCTTACGGTTCGGACTAGCGGGAATATTGTCTGGGGCCAACGTCCTGACTTTC
TRBJ2-3,-,many,TRBV6-5,CASSEVVEDTQYF,TGTGCCAGCAGCGAAGTGGTGGAGGATACGCAGTATTTT
TRBJ2-5,-,medium-sized,TRBV5-5,CASSTIGSGQFGETQYF,TGTGCCAGCAGCACCATAGGATCGGGGCAATTCGGAGAGACCCAGTACTTC
TRBJ2-5,TRBD2,few,TRBV6-5,CASTLGLAEETQYF,TGTGCCAGCACATTGGGACTAGCGGAAGAGACCCAGTACTTC
TRBJ2-5,-,-,TRBV14,CASSTREYQETQYF,TGTGCCAGCAGCACCCGGGAGTACCAAGAGACCCAGTACTTC